These 32 T cell receptor beta chains share one sample of origin, sequenced in a study of identical twins. Via MiXCR, TCRdb re-called the 5' RACE reads, giving one row per CDR3 protein. This sample has around 230,000 distinct CDR3 sequences; 6.5% occur once, and the top ten carry more than 14%. The data also belong to a second study, concerning T cells expressing NK-cell markers.

Sequenced: CD8+ T cells sorted from blood. The source is a woman in her late teens or twenties in good health.

V and J are TRBV10-2 and TRBJ1-2; a possible D gene is TRBD1 (5 bases). In germline, CDR1 is WSHSY, CDR2 SAAADI. Trimming removed 3 bases from V and 6 bases from J, with 14 bases in between. CDR3 length: 14 residues. In nucleotides, the CDR3 is TGCGCCAGCAGTGATTATTTAGGACATAATGGCTACACCTTC. Translating gives CASSDYLGHNGYTF.

This clonotype has only a few counts. V usage is TRBV5-6 and J usage is TRBJ1-1; D ambiguous. Germline V CDR1 and CDR2: SGHDT, YYEEEE. The CDR3 loop spans 15 amino acids. With 1 base removed from V and 0 bases from J, the gap between germline ends came to 10 bases. CDR3 nucleotide sequence: TGTGCCAGCAGCTTGTGGGGAGCCTTGAACACTGAAGCTTTCTTT. Translating it yields CASSLWGALNTEAFF.

V and J are TRBV11-2 and TRBJ2-5; D remains ambiguous. The germline V gene has CDR1 SGHAT and CDR2 FQNNGV. This CDR3 has 12 residues. Deletions cut 3 bases from V and 5 bases from J, with 7 bases between. CDR3 residues: CASSLNWETQYF. CDR3 DNA sequence: TGTGCCAGCAGCTTGAATTGGGAGACCCAGTACTTC.

This clonotype was observed a handful of times. This chain connects TRBV9 to TRBJ2-3, with 12 bases identical to TRBD2. The CDR3 runs to 14 residues. Germline trimming cut 3 bases from V and 4 bases from J; bases unmatched to any gene: 0. The germline gives CDR1 SGDLS, CDR2 YYNGEE. The CDR3 sequence is CASSASGRADTQYF. The CDR3 coding sequence is TGTGCCAGCAGCGCTAGCGGGAGGGCAGATACGCAGTATTTT.

This sequence joins TRBV2 and TRBJ1-2, with D unresolved. CDR1 SNHLY and CDR2 FYNNEI come from the germline V gene. V dropped 7 bases and J dropped 2 bases, with 11 bases sitting between them. The CDR3 loop spans 13 amino acids. As DNA, the CDR3 is TGTGCCAGCAAAGACCCTGAAAACTATGGCTACACCTTC. The encoded protein is CASKDPENYGYTF.

In its sample, this clonotype was seen a few times. The chain uses TRBV3-1 and TRBJ2-1; D gene uncertain. Trimming took off 2 bases at V and 0 bases at J, with 17 bases between the two ends. This CDR3 comprises 18 residues. CDR1 is LGHDT, CDR2 YNNKEL, per germline (reference sequence). Here the CDR3 reads CASSQFSFDQISYNEQFF. As DNA, the CDR3 is TGTGCCAGCAGCCAATTTTCCTTCGACCAAATCTCCTACAATGAGCAGTTCTTC.

The rearrangement links TRBV11-2 to TRBJ2-1; D remains unclear. The V gene's germline CDR1 is SGHAT and CDR2 FQNNGV. The CDR3 has 15 residues. Trimming took off 3 bases at V and 4 bases at J, with 13 bases between the two ends. In DNA, the CDR3 is TGTGCCAGCAGCTTGTTTGTCTCCTCATACAATGAGCAGTTCTTC. Its protein product is CASSLFVSSYNEQFF.

This clonotype was detected many times. V usage is TRBV7-9 and J usage is TRBJ2-1, with TRBD2 identical over 9 bases. V lost 5 bases to trimming and J lost 3 bases; unmatched junction nucleotides: 8. The germline CDR1 and CDR2 sequences are SEHNR and FQNEAQ (reference sequence). The CDR3 loop spans 16 amino acids. CDR3 DNA sequence: TGTGCCAGCAGCCCCCTAGCGGGGCTTCACTACAATGAGCAGTTCTTC. It yields the protein CASSPLAGLHYNEQFF.

This clonotype occurred a few times. The V and J genes are TRBV3-1 and TRBJ2-5, with D maybe TRBD2 (5 bases). V gave up 4 bases and J gave up 13 bases, with 13 bases separating them. Germline CDR1 LGHDT, CDR2 YNNKEL (reference sequence). This CDR3 has 11 amino acids. CDR3 DNA sequence: TGTGCCAGCAGCCTTCGGGAAGTATGGTACTTC. Its protein product is CASSLREVWYF.

This clonotype was seen only a few times. The chain employs TRBV11-2 and TRBJ2-7; either TRBD1 or TRBD2 may supply D (5 bases each). Between the trimmed V and J ends, which lost 0 bases and 4 bases, there was a span of 10 bases. This CDR3 comprises 14 residues. Germline loops: CDR1 SGHAT, CDR2 FQNNGV. In DNA, the CDR3 is TGTGCCAGCAGCTTAGAGGGGGAACCTTACGAGCAGTACTTC. It yields the protein CASSLEGEPYEQYF.

This clonotype was counted a few times. The CDR3 DNA follows: TGTGCCAGCAGCCCCCTACCAGGGGATACGCAGTATTTT. Its translation: CASSPLPGDTQYF. The gene calls are TRBV5-5 and TRBJ2-3; TRBD1 is a possible D gene (5 bases). Germline CDR1 and CDR2: SGHKS and YYEKEE (reference sequence). V lost 4 bases, J lost 6 bases, and 12 bases lay in between. The CDR3 sequence is 13 residues long.

This chain uses TRBV2 with TRBJ2-1; no clear D gene. V was trimmed by 6 bases and J by 10 bases, leaving 13 bases between them. The CDR3 runs to 12 residues. CDR1 is SNHLY, CDR2 FYNNEI, per germline. The CDR3 DNA sequence: TGTGCCAGCAGGGTCCCCACTGGAGAGCAGTTCTTC. Its protein is CASRVPTGEQFF. The full variable domain, rest sourced from reference TRBV2 and TRBJ2-1, is EPEVTQTPSHQVTQMGQEVILRCVPISNHLYFYWYRQILGQKVEFLVSFYNNEISEKSEIFDDQFSVERPDGSNFTLKIRSTKLEDSAMYFCASRVPTGEQFFGPGTRLTVL.

V gene TRBV6-2 or TRBV6-3 combines with J gene TRBJ2-1; D is uncertain. CDR3 length: 14 residues. The V end lost 1 base, the J end lost 9 bases, and 13 bases lay between the germline ends. CDR1 is MNHEY and CDR2 is SVGEGT in the germline V gene. CDR3 region: CASSYWAEGAEQFF. The CDR3 DNA reads TGTGCCAGCAGTTACTGGGCGGAAGGCGCTGAGCAGTTCTTC.

This clonotype was recorded at least ten times. V and J are TRBV29-1 and TRBJ1-1; D gene unclear. The CDR3 length is 12 residues. V lost 4 bases and J lost 0, with 6 bases in between. Germline V CDR1 and CDR2: SQVTM, ANQGSEA. The CDR3: CSVVEMNTEAFF. CDR3 coding DNA: TGCAGCGTTGTGGAAATGAACACTGAAGCTTTCTTT.

The chain couples TRBV5-1 to TRBJ2-1; 14 bases map to TRBD2. CDR1 is SGHRS, CDR2 YFSETQ, per germline. The CDR3 loop spans 15 amino acids. Unmatched junction bases numbered 5, after V lost 5 bases and J lost 7 bases. CDR3 in amino acids: CASREGLAGANEQFF. In DNA, the CDR3 is TGCGCCAGCAGGGAGGGACTAGCGGGGGCTAATGAGCAGTTCTTC.

In this sample, this clonotype turned up a few times. V gene TRBV29-1 combines with J gene TRBJ2-1, with D possibly TRBD1 on 5 matching bases. Germline loops: CDR1 SQVTM, CDR2 ANQGSEA. V lost 5 bases to trimming and J lost 2 bases, with 16 bases between them. This CDR3 spans 15 amino acids. CDR3 amino acids: CSVKGVALAYNEQFF. The CDR3 DNA is TGCAGCGTTAAAGGGGTCGCGTTGGCCTACAATGAGCAGTTCTTC.

The V call is TRBV6-2 or TRBV6-3, the J call TRBJ2-3; 15 bases fit TRBD2. The CDR3 sequence is 19 residues long. V trimming: 8 bases; J trimming: 3 bases; junction bases outside the gene matches: 15. CDR1 MNHEY and CDR2 SVGEGT come from the germline V gene. CDR3 residues: CASLGASAGTSGRTDTQYF. The CDR3 nucleotides are TGTGCCAGCTTGGGGGCCTCCGCCGGGACTAGCGGGAGGACAGATACGCAGTATTTT.

The chain carries TRBV5-1 and TRBJ2-7; TRBD1 matches 8 bases. The germline V gene has CDR1 SGHRS and CDR2 YFSETQ. The V gene end was trimmed by 0 bases and the J gene end by 3 bases; junction bases not matched to a gene: 2. The CDR3 is 14 residues long. In DNA form, the CDR3 reads TGCGCCAGCAGCTTGGCCGACAGGGGCTACGAGCAGTACTTC. Translated, it gives CASSLADRGYEQYF.

This clonotype was found many times. This chain connects TRBV11-2 to TRBJ2-1, with 10 bases identical to TRBD2. Losses at the gene ends were 1 base for V and 7 bases for J; bases not matched to a gene: 4. This CDR3 spans 15 amino acids. The germline V gene encodes CDR1 SGHAT and CDR2 FQNNGV. The CDR3 sequence is CASSLGTSGLNEQFF. The CDR3, as DNA: TGTGCCAGCAGCTTAGGGACTAGCGGACTTAATGAGCAGTTCTTC.

This clonotype appeared a few times. The chain combines TRBV10-2 with TRBJ1-2; TRBD1 is a possible D gene (5 bases). V shed 3 bases and J shed 3 bases, with 11 bases lying between them. The V gene's germline CDR1 is WSHSY and CDR2 SAAADI. The CDR3 sequence is 14 residues long. CDR3 bases: TGCGCCAGCAGTGATGCGGGGACGTACTATGGCTACACCTTC. Residues: CASSDAGTYYGYTF.

The J gene is TRBJ1-2, the V gene TRBV12-3 or TRBV12-4; 10 nucleotides match TRBD1. V dropped 3 bases and J dropped 6; count of bases not matched to a gene: 10. The CDR3 runs to 16 residues. CDR3 residues: CASSFDWDRGRDGYTF. The CDR3 DNA reads as TGTGCCAGCAGTTTTGATTGGGACAGGGGACGAGATGGCTACACCTTC.

This clonotype was picked up many times. This chain uses TRBV9 with TRBJ2-1; D is ambiguous. CDR1 is SGDLS, CDR2 YYNGEE, per germline. The CDR3 is 14 residues long. V lost 4 bases to trimming and J lost 5 bases, with 13 bases between them. The CDR3, as DNA: TGTGCCAGCAGCCCATCTCCTAGTCACAATGAGCAGTTCTTC. Encoded protein: CASSPSPSHNEQFF.

This clonotype was recorded many times. The chain couples TRBV7-9 to TRBJ2-7; 9 bases are shared with TRBD2. The CDR3 runs to 15 residues. Germline CDR1 reads SEHNR; CDR2 reads FQNEAQ (reference sequence). The junction had 6 bases not matched to a gene; V was cut back by 3 bases and J by 3 bases. The CDR3 protein is CASSFMQREVYEQYF. The CDR3 DNA reads as TGTGCCAGCAGCTTTATGCAGCGGGAGGTCTACGAGCAGTACTTC.

In this sample, this clonotype turned up many times. CDR3 nucleotides: TGTGCCAGCAGCTATAGACAGGCCCAAGAGACCCAGTACTTC. Protein product: CASSYRQAQETQYF. V usage is TRBV3-1 and J usage is TRBJ2-5; D is perhaps TRBD1 (6 bases). The CDR3 totals 14 residues. Looked up from germline, CDR1 is LGHDT and CDR2 is YNNKEL (reference sequence). The germline V and J ends were trimmed by 5 bases and 1 base, with 11 bases remaining between them.

This clonotype was recorded many times. The V and J genes are TRBV5-5 and TRBJ2-2; 7 bases align to TRBD1. Germline CDR1 SGHKS, CDR2 YYEKEE (reference sequence). The CDR3 extends over 17 amino acids. The trim removed 2 bases at V and 5 bases at J, leaving 12 bases unmatched. The CDR3 DNA reads TGTGCCAGCAGCTTTCATCCCTCGGGACAGAGAACCGGGGAGCTGTTTTTT. As protein: CASSFHPSGQRTGELFF.

V is TRBV7-9 and J is TRBJ2-1, with D possibly being TRBD1 or TRBD2 (5 bases each). The CDR3 totals 15 residues. In germline, CDR1 is SEHNR, CDR2 FQNEAQ (reference sequence). V lost 4 bases and J 4 bases, leaving 14 bases between the germline ends. Here the CDR3 reads CASSSTWGPYNEQFF. CDR3 sequence (DNA): TGTGCCAGCAGCTCCACCTGGGGACCGTACAATGAGCAGTTCTTC.

The chain employs TRBV27 and TRBJ2-3; D is perhaps TRBD1 (6 bases). The germline V gene encodes CDR1 MNHEY and CDR2 SMNVEV (reference sequence). This CDR3 spans 16 amino acids. V was cut by 5 bases and J by 2 bases, with 17 bases left in between. The CDR3 DNA sequence: TGTGCCAGCAGTACGTTGACAGGCTCCTTCACAGATACGCAGTATTTT. Translation gives CASSTLTGSFTDTQYF.

This rearrangement joins TRBV12-5 to TRBJ2-3, with D unresolved. CDR1 is LGHNT and CDR2 is FRNRAP in the germline V gene. CDR3 length equals 15 residues. V was shortened by 0 bases and J by 5 bases, with 12 bases between the two germline ends. The CDR3 nucleotides are TGTGCTAGTGGTTTGGTACTAATTCCGCAAGATACGCAGTATTTT. Translation: CASGLVLIPQDTQYF.

The genes are TRBV7-9 and TRBJ1-2; 10 bases agree with TRBD1. Per the germline V gene, CDR1 is SEHNR and CDR2 is FQNEAQ (reference sequence). The J segment lost 4 bases and the V segment lost 7 bases, leaving 6 bases of the junction unmatched. The CDR3 runs 14 residues. The CDR3 DNA sequence: TGTGCCAGCACCGGGACAGGGGAACCCTATGGCTACACCTTC. This translates into CASTGTGEPYGYTF. The variable domain in full, with the rest retrieved from reference TRBV7-9 and TRBJ1-2, is DTGVSQNPRHKITKRGQNVTFRCDPISEHNRLYWYRQTLGQGPEFLTYFQNEAQLEKSRLLSDRFSAERPKGSFSTLEIQRTEQGDSAMYLCASTGTGEPYGYTFGSGTRLTVV.

The chain links TRBV5-1 to TRBJ2-2; TRBD1 matches 7 bases. The germline CDR1 and CDR2 sequences are SGHRS and YFSETQ. Losses at the gene ends were 2 bases for V and 2 bases for J; bases not matched to a gene: 3. There are 15 residues in the CDR3. For the CDR3, the DNA is TGCGCCAGCAGCTTCCGGGACAGCAACACCGGGGAGCTGTTTTTT. Encoded protein: CASSFRDSNTGELFF.

This clonotype was seen at least ten times. The gene calls are TRBV4-1 and TRBJ1-1, with D maybe TRBD1 (5 bases). The CDR3 spans 14 residues. Deletions cut 0 bases from V and 5 bases from J, with 10 bases between. CDR1 MGHRA and CDR2 YSYEKL come from the germline V gene. In DNA form, the CDR3 reads TGCGCCAGCAGCCAAGATCGTAGGGGAACTGAAGCTTTCTTT. It yields the protein CASSQDRRGTEAFF.

The rearrangement links TRBV5-1 to TRBJ2-1; 10 bases fit TRBD1. Germline V gene data show CDR1 as SGHRS and CDR2 as YFSETQ. The CDR3 extends over 15 amino acids. V was pared by 0 bases and J by 8 bases, with 5 bases of the junction left unmatched. The CDR3, as DNA: TGCGCCAGCAGCTTGGGCGGACAGGGGGGCTATGAGCAGTTCTTC. Protein product: CASSLGGQGGYEQFF. Full variable domain (rest looked up from reference TRBV5-1 and TRBJ2-1): KAGVTQTPRYLIKTRGQQVTLSCSPISGHRSVSWYQQTPGQGLQFLFEYFSETQRNKGNFPGRFSGRQFSNSRSEMNVSTLELGDSALYLCASSLGGQGGYEQFFGPGTRLTVL.